This T cell receptor beta chain is drawn from a study of PD-L1 blockade in urothelial cancer. Turning to the study itself: Counts from blood samples showed a median of roughly 140,000 T cells. Study observations and caveats: Clones that were tumor-associated expanded more in the blood of durable-benefit patients at 3 weeks.

Pretreatment and on-treatment samples were taken, numbering 1 to 8 per patient. Spike-ins of synthetic TCR analog templates went into each PCR. Clones were sequenced by immunoSEQ multiplex PCR, and TCRdb holds only the in-frame ones, with some missing. The data show 35,000 to 45,000 clones, over 75% seen once. The CDR3 length is 15 residues. The ends lost 5 bases at V and 4 bases at J; junction bases unmatched: 9. Germline-derived CDR1 and CDR2 are SGHTS and YDEGEE. This clone was seen only a few times. Its antigen is not identified. V usage is TRBV5-8 and J usage is TRBJ1-3; TRBD1 aligns across 7 bases. The specimen was PBMCs, collected around atezolizumab (anti-PD-L1) treatment. The origin of this receptor is a man aged 65 to 79 with urothelial cancer. The CDR3 DNA sequence: TGTGCCAGCAGAACGACCGGGACAGTGGGAAACACCATATATTTT. Translation gives CASRTTGTVGNTIYF.